This is a list of T cell receptor beta chains from one sample in a study of T cell responses to AZD1222 COVID-19 vaccine. This table comes from immunoSEQ multiplex PCR, and its TCRdb copy is limited to in-frame clones, with some not included. The sample lists approximately 170,000 clones, 93% occurring once. Specimen: peripheral blood, collected on day 0 of AZD1222 vaccination. These receptors were obtained from an adult in good health. Both conserved end residues are part of each CDR3. Each record gives: J gene, D gene, V gene, clone size, CDR3 length, CDR3 protein, CDR3 DNA. The D gene is left open where the match is weak. Clone size is given for some rows only: seen once, a few or many times, or a class if the clone is expanded.

>TRBJ2-3|TRBD2|TRBV19|once|15
CASSKLAGGTDTQYF
TGTGCCAGTAGTAAACTAGCGGGGGGCACAGATACGCAGTATTTT
>TRBJ1-1|TRBD1|TRBV29-1|NA|13
CSVVNTGATEAFF
TGCAGCGTCGTAAATACAGGGGCCACTGAAGCTTTCTTT
>TRBJ2-7|NA|TRBV27|NA|14
CASSYQGGDYEQYF
TGTGCCAGCAGTTACCAAGGCGGTGACTACGAGCAGTACTTC
>TRBJ2-7|TRBD1|TRBV5-7|NA|17
CASSFFGGTGFSYEQYF
TGTGCCAGCAGCTTTTTTGGCGGGACAGGGTTTTCCTACGAGCAGTACTTC
>TRBJ1-1|NA|TRBV30|NA|12
CAWMTGNTEAFF
TGTGCCTGGATGACAGGGAACACTGAAGCTTTCTTT
>TRBJ1-6|NA|TRBV4-1|NA|15
CASSQDLIIRSPLHF
TGCGCCAGCAGCCAAGATTTGATAATTAGATCACCCCTCCACTTT
>TRBJ1-2|NA|TRBV29-1|NA|14
CSVERFGGLRGYTF
TGCAGCGTTGAAAGGTTTGGGGGGTTGCGTGGCTACACCTTC
>TRBJ2-7|TRBD2|TRBV27|NA|15
CASSTSSGSSYEQYF
TGTGCCAGCAGTACCTCTAGCGGAAGCTCCTACGAGCAGTACTTC
>TRBJ2-7|NA|TRBV20-1|NA|11
CSVGSTYEQYF
TGCAGTGTTGGCAGTACCTACGAGCAGTACTTC
>TRBJ1-6|NA|TRBV6-5|NA|14
CASSYSGRNSPLHF
TGTGCCAGCAGTTACTCGGGCCGGAATTCACCCCTCCACTTT